This T cell receptor (beta chain) was identified in a study of T cells after yellow fever vaccination. This clonotype was found a few times. Its antigen is unknown. TCRdb reprocessed the 5' RACE reads with MiXCR, giving one entry per CDR3 protein. The sample lists some 300,000 distinct CDR3 sequences, around 8.6% seen once, with about 3.5% in the top ten. Germline V gene sequence: CDR1 SGHAT, CDR2 FQNNGV. This CDR3 contains 14 residues. V lost 4 bases to trimming and J lost 5 bases, with 13 bases between them. Study results and caveats: A faster peak, day 5 versus 15, was reached by the weaker secondary response. There was a small share of clonotypes that showed up in both the CD4 and CD8 compartments.

This receptor was identified in a man younger than 35 who received the YFV17D yellow fever vaccine. The chain links TRBV11-2 to TRBJ2-3, with D perhaps being TRBD1 or TRBD2 (5 bases each). The specimen comprised CD4+ T cells sorted from PBMCs, sampled 5 days after the yellow fever booster vaccination. The CDR3 region has the DNA TGTGCCAGCAGCTCTTTACGGGGCAAAGATACGCAGTATTTT. Translation gives CASSSLRGKDTQYF.